The 30 T cell receptor beta chains in this list originate from one sample, sequenced in a study of identical twins. One entry per CDR3 protein, called by TCRdb with MiXCR from the 5' RACE reads. The sample yields 1.5 million to 2 million distinct CDR3 sequences, about 31% seen once. The sequenced sample consisted of cord blood. Source of these receptors: a newborn girl in good health.

This clonotype was detected only a few times. CDR3 nucleotide sequence: TGTGCCAGCAGTTACCCCGGGGCCCCCCTCTACGAGCAGTACTTC. Encoded protein: CASSYPGAPLYEQYF. The chain couples TRBV6-6 to TRBJ2-4; possibly TRBD1 or TRBD2 for D (5 bases each). The end of the DNA aligns better with TRBJ2-7, so the J call may be wrong. The CDR3 has 15 amino acids. Germline loops: CDR1 MNHNY, CDR2 SVGAGI (reference sequence).

The CDR3 nucleotides read TGTGCCAGCAACCTTTACACCGGGGAGCTGTTTTTT. It yields the protein CASNLYTGELFF. The chain carries TRBV12-3 or TRBV12-4 and TRBJ2-2; no definite D call. The CDR3 contains 12 residues. The V end lost 7 bases, the J end lost 3 bases, and 6 bases lay between the germline ends.

The chain recombines TRBV6-6 with TRBJ2-7; D gene unclear. The V and J ends lost 1 base and 1 base respectively, with 8 bases between them. CDR1 and CDR2 from the germline V gene are MNHNY and SVGAGI (reference sequence). The CDR3 totals 14 residues. The chain's CDR3 is CASSYYADSYEQYF. In DNA form, the CDR3 reads TGTGCCAGCAGTTACTATGCGGATTCCTACGAGCAGTACTTC.

This clonotype was counted between two and nine times. This chain connects TRBV6-1 to TRBJ1-2, with a tentative D call TRBD1 (6 bases). Germline V gives CDR1 MNHNS, CDR2 SASEGT. The CDR3 contains 16 residues. Trimming cost V 4 bases and J 8 bases, with 23 bases left between them. CDR3 nucleotides: TGTGCCAGCAGTGGACAGGCTGCCGTCGGATTGGGAGGCTACACCTTC. It codes for CASSGQAAVGLGGYTF.

With regard to this clonotype: A much more abundant neighbour one base away suggests this may be a read error. This sequence joins TRBV6-6 and TRBJ2-4; D remains ambiguous. This CDR3 region has 13 residues. V lost 6 bases to trimming and J lost 7 bases, with 13 bases between them. In germline, CDR1 is MNHNY, CDR2 SVGAGI (reference sequence). The CDR3, as DNA: TGTGCCAGCAGCCTAGTGGCGCTTAACATTCAGTACTTC. Protein sequence: CASSLVALNIQYF.

J is TRBJ2-1 and V is TRBV5-8; D possibly uses TRBD1 or TRBD2 (5 bases each). V was clipped by 2 bases and J by 3 bases, with 18 bases between them. CDR1 is SGHTS and CDR2 is YDEGEE in the germline V gene. This CDR3 spans 17 amino acids. This chain's CDR3 is CASSFRGLLSHYNEQFF. The CDR3 DNA follows: TGTGCCAGCAGCTTCCGGGGCCTCCTAAGCCACTACAATGAGCAGTTCTTC.

The chain has TRBV4-1 and TRBJ1-1; no definite D call. This CDR3 has 15 amino acids. V shed 1 base and J shed 3 bases, with 12 bases lying between them. The germline CDR1 and CDR2 sequences are MGHRA and YSYEKL. The CDR3 sequence: CASSQVKPRDTEAFF. CDR3 coding DNA: TGCGCCAGCAGCCAAGTAAAGCCTCGGGACACTGAAGCTTTCTTT.

The rearrangement links TRBV25-1 to TRBJ2-7; D remains ambiguous. The germline V and J ends were trimmed by 3 bases and 3 bases, with 12 bases remaining between them. The CDR3 has 14 residues. The V gene's germline CDR1 is MGHDK and CDR2 SYGVNS. In DNA form, the CDR3 reads TGTGCCAGCAGTGATGCCAGGCGGAACTACGAGCAGTACTTC. Encoded protein: CASSDARRNYEQYF.

There are a few counts of this clonotype. The chain is built from TRBV5-6 and TRBJ1-1; D is undetermined. The germline V and J ends were trimmed by 4 bases and 1 base, with 11 bases remaining between them. This CDR3 region has 14 residues. CDR1 and CDR2 from the germline V gene are SGHDT and YYEEEE. CDR3 protein: CASSPNRPNTEAFF. As DNA, the CDR3 is TGTGCCAGCAGCCCGAACCGACCGAACACTGAAGCTTTCTTT. The entire variable domain, with the rest obtained from reference TRBV5-6 and TRBJ1-1, is as follows: DAGVTQSPTHLIKTRGQQVTLRCSPKSGHDTVSWYQQALGQGPQFIFQYYEEEERQRGNFPDRFSGHQFPNYSSELNVNALLLGDSALYLCASSPNRPNTEAFFGQGTRLTVV.

V usage is TRBV24-1 and J usage is TRBJ2-1; D is uncertain. The CDR3 loop spans 14 amino acids. Germline V CDR1 and CDR2: KGHDR, SFDVKD. The V and J ends lost 2 bases and 9 bases respectively, with 13 bases between them. CDR3 DNA: TGTGCCACCAGTGATTCCCCTAGTGCCGGTGAGCAGTTCTTC. Translating it yields CATSDSPSAGEQFF.

This clonotype came up a few times. This sequence joins TRBV29-1 and TRBJ2-2; D might be TRBD2 (6 bases). Trimming left V 4 bases short and J 1 base short, with 10 bases between. Germline V CDR1 and CDR2: SQVTM, ANQGSEA. The CDR3 has 14 residues. The CDR3 coding sequence is TGCAGCGTTGGGAGGGGCGGGAACACCGGGGAGCTGTTTTTT. As protein: CSVGRGGNTGELFF.

The table lists this clonotype with a few counts. The genes are TRBV18 and TRBJ1-2; D is possibly TRBD1 (6 bases). CDR3 length: 14 amino acids. The V and J ends lost 4 bases and 4 bases respectively, with 13 bases between them. Germline V gene lookup returns CDR1 KGHSH and CDR2 LQKENI. CDR3 sequence (DNA): TGTGCCAGCTCACGGGGGCTGGAGGGCTATGGCTACACCTTC. Amino acids: CASSRGLEGYGYTF.

This clonotype was seen more than once but under ten times. V is TRBV2 and J is TRBJ1-4; possibly TRBD1 for D (5 bases). Germline CDR1 reads SNHLY; CDR2 reads FYNNEI. CDR3 length: 15 residues. V was trimmed by 8 bases and J by 5 bases, leaving 18 bases between them. In DNA, the CDR3 is TGTGCCAGCGCAAAGCGCCCGGGACGGAATGAAAAACTGTTTTTT. It encodes CASAKRPGRNEKLFF.

V and J are TRBV20-1 and TRBJ2-5; D is possibly TRBD2 (7 bases). Germline lookup yields CDR1 DFQATT and CDR2 SNEGSKA (reference sequence). CDR3 size: 13 residues. Deletions cut 7 bases from V and 7 bases from J, with 19 bases between. The CDR3 loop is CSVNLRGRGTQYF. In nucleotides, the CDR3 is TGCAGTGTTAACCTGCGGGGGCGCGGGACCCAGTACTTC.

V and J are TRBV5-1 and TRBJ2-7, with TRBD1 matching over 7 bases. Germline V lookup: CDR1 SGHRS, CDR2 YFSETQ. The junction had 6 bases not matched to a gene; V was cut back by 7 bases and J by 2 bases. The CDR3 covers 13 residues. The CDR3 DNA follows: TGCGCCAGCCGCAGCCAGGGGGCCTACGAGCAGTACTTC. Its translation is CASRSQGAYEQYF.

This clonotype was seen only a few times. V usage is TRBV20-1 and J usage is TRBJ2-3; no reliable D call. In germline, CDR1 is DFQATT, CDR2 SNEGSKA (reference sequence). CDR3 length: 12 residues. Trimming stripped 0 bases from V and 5 bases from J, with 6 bases between. DNA for the CDR3: TGCAGTGCTAGAGACCCAAAAGATACGCAGTATTTT. Its protein product is CSARDPKDTQYF.

This clonotype has only a few counts. The chain carries TRBV7-9 and TRBJ2-1, with TRBD2 identical over 10 bases. Germline CDR1 SEHNR, CDR2 FQNEAQ (reference sequence). The CDR3 consists of 16 residues. The trim removed 4 bases at V and 5 bases at J, leaving 8 bases unmatched. The CDR3 reads CASSSRQREGNNEQFF. The CDR3 region has the DNA TGTGCCAGCAGCTCCCGCCAGCGGGAGGGCAACAATGAGCAGTTCTTC.

The sample holds many counts of this clonotype. This chain links TRBV5-1 with TRBJ2-1; D is undetermined. Germline CDR1 reads SGHRS; CDR2 reads YFSETQ. The CDR3 length is 13 residues. Trimming cost V 5 bases and J 7 bases, with 13 bases left between them. The CDR3 DNA is TGCGCCAGCAGGTTATTCTATGGGAATGAGCAGTTCTTC. Its protein product is CASRLFYGNEQFF.

This chain joins TRBV11-2 and TRBJ2-3; D might be TRBD2 (6 bases). The CDR3 spans 14 residues. Germline loops: CDR1 SGHAT, CDR2 FQNNGV. The V end lost 5 bases, the J end lost 4 bases, and 13 bases lay between the germline ends. In DNA, the CDR3 is TGTGCCAGCAGCCCCACTTGGGAGGCAGATACGCAGTATTTT. It specifies CASSPTWEADTQYF.

The chain links TRBV25-1 to TRBJ2-3; D perhaps matches TRBD2 (5 bases). The CDR3 sequence is 17 residues long. Germline V gene data show CDR1 as MGHDK and CDR2 as SYGVNS. With 0 bases removed from V and 0 bases from J, the gap between germline ends came to 13 bases. This chain's CDR3 is CASSEYASGGSTDTQYF. Written as DNA, the CDR3 is TGTGCCAGCAGTGAATATGCGAGCGGCGGAAGCACAGATACGCAGTATTTT.

This rearrangement joins TRBV5-1 to TRBJ2-2; weak D call: TRBD2 (5 bases). The CDR3 length is 15 residues. V lost 5 bases, J lost 0 bases, and 11 bases lay in between. Germline lookup yields CDR1 SGHRS and CDR2 YFSETQ. The chain's CDR3 is CASSRRTSNTGELFF. The CDR3 bases are TGCGCCAGCAGTAGGAGGACTTCGAACACCGGGGAGCTGTTTTTT. The whole variable domain, filled in from reference TRBV5-1 and TRBJ2-2, reads KAGVTQTPRYLIKTRGQQVTLSCSPISGHRSVSWYQQTPGQGLQFLFEYFSETQRNKGNFPGRFSGRQFSNSRSEMNVSTLELGDSALYLCASSRRTSNTGELFFGEGSRLTVL.

This clonotype was recorded many times. J is TRBJ1-2 and V is TRBV2; D is perhaps TRBD1 (5 bases). CDR3 length: 15 residues. Trimming left V 7 bases short and J 5 bases short, with 20 bases between. Germline CDR1 reads SNHLY; CDR2 reads FYNNEI. The CDR3 spells CASIKRGSIIYGYTF. The CDR3 nucleotides are TGTGCCAGCATCAAAAGGGGTTCGATCATTTATGGCTACACCTTC.

The rearrangement links TRBV4-2 to TRBJ2-7, with D possibly matching TRBD1 (6 bases). Between the trimmed V and J ends, which lost 0 bases and 5 bases, there was a span of 11 bases. In germline, CDR1 is LGHNA, CDR2 YNFKEQ. The CDR3 consists of 14 residues. This chain's CDR3 is CASSQDRNRDEQYF. CDR3 DNA sequence: TGTGCCAGCAGCCAAGATCGAAACAGGGACGAGCAGTACTTC.

The table lists this clonotype with a count of one. The rearrangement joins TRBV12-3 or TRBV12-4 to TRBJ1-5, with TRBD1 identical over 8 bases. The CDR3 runs 17 residues. Trimming cost V 0 bases and J 9 bases; bases outside gene matches: 13. This CDR3 reads CASSLALGRGPDPPQHF. The CDR3 DNA sequence: TGTGCCAGCAGTTTAGCGCTCGGCAGGGGGCCTGATCCGCCCCAGCATTTT.

The CDR3 sequence: CASSVSPRSSYEQYF. In DNA form, the CDR3 reads TGTGCCAGCAGCGTAAGTCCGCGGAGCTCCTACGAGCAGTACTTC. The chain links TRBV9 to TRBJ2-7; D call uncertain. Trimming removed 1 base at V and 0 bases at J, with 11 bases between. Germline V CDR1 and CDR2: SGDLS, YYNGEE. The CDR3 totals 15 residues.

This rearrangement joins TRBV10-1 to TRBJ2-1, with TRBD2 matching 9 bases. The CDR3 is 16 amino acids. CDR1 and CDR2 (germline): WNHNN, SYGVQD (reference sequence). J was trimmed by 3 bases and V by 3 bases; bases with no gene match: 6. CDR3 loop: CASSDPAGGIYNEQFF. Written as DNA, the CDR3 is TGCGCCAGCAGTGATCCAGCGGGGGGTATCTACAATGAGCAGTTCTTC.

This clonotype was seen only a few times. The rearrangement joins TRBV7-9 to TRBJ2-7; 13 bases are shared with TRBD2. Trimming at V came to 8 bases and at J to 1 base, leaving 11 bases not matched to a gene. The CDR3 has 17 amino acids. Germline values: CDR1 SEHNR, CDR2 FQNEAQ (reference sequence). Here the CDR3 DNA reads TGTGCCAGCTCGGGACTAGCGGGAAGCGAGCCATCCTACGAGCAGTACTTC. Translated: CASSGLAGSEPSYEQYF.

This clonotype has ten or more counts. J is TRBJ2-7 and V is TRBV10-3, with TRBD2 as a possible D gene (6 bases). CDR1 is ENHRY and CDR2 is SYGVKD in the germline V gene. The V and J ends lost 0 bases and 3 bases respectively, with 15 bases between them. This CDR3 has 16 residues. The CDR3 DNA reads TGTGCCATCAGTGAGTCGTGGAGGGACGGGAGCTACGAGCAGTACTTC. Protein product: CAISESWRDGSYEQYF.

This rearrangement joins TRBV12-3 or TRBV12-4 to TRBJ2-2; 7 bases line up with TRBD1. The length of the CDR3 is 16 residues. The trim removed 6 bases at V and 0 bases at J, leaving 7 bases unmatched. CDR3 coding DNA: TGTGCCAGCAGCACTCGGACAGGACCGAACACCGGGGAGCTGTTTTTT. Residues: CASSTRTGPNTGELFF.

The chain is built from TRBV20-1 and TRBJ2-1; D unclear. This CDR3 is built from 14 residues. With 2 bases removed from V and 0 bases from J, the gap between germline ends came to 8 bases. Germline values: CDR1 DFQATT, CDR2 SNEGSKA (reference sequence). The CDR3 DNA reads as TGCAGTGCTAGACCCTCCAGCTCCTACAATGAGCAGTTCTTC. Translation gives CSARPSSSYNEQFF.